Below are 20 T cell receptor beta chains sequenced from a single sample in a study of blood T cell repertoires in COVID-19. Sequencing was performed with immunoSEQ multiplex PCR; in TCRdb, only in-frame clones are kept and a portion is missing. The data hold 250,000 or so clones, with around nine tenths observed a single time. Sequencing was performed on peripheral blood. These TCRs come from a man aged 40-49 years with active or convalescent COVID-19.

CDR3 amino acids: CASSAEGRAVEQYF. In DNA form, the CDR3 reads TGTGCCAGCAGCGCTGAGGGGAGGGCGGTCGAGCAGTACTTC. The chain couples TRBV5-4 to TRBJ2-7, with 7 bases identical to TRBD2. The CDR3 has 14 amino acids. Germline trimming cut 4 bases from V and 6 bases from J; bases unmatched to any gene: 10. CDR1 is SGHNT and CDR2 is YYREEE in the germline V gene (reference sequence).

The rearrangement joins TRBV6-6 to TRBJ2-5; no definite D call. The CDR3 loop spans 14 amino acids. Germline lookup yields CDR1 MNHNY and CDR2 SVGAGI (reference sequence). Trimming took off 6 bases at V and 7 bases at J, with 18 bases between the two ends. The CDR3 sequence: CASRDSVAFATQYF. DNA of the CDR3: TGTGCCAGCAGAGACTCTGTTGCTTTCGCGACCCAGTACTTC.

This chain uses TRBV5-5 with TRBJ2-1; TRBD2 might be the D (6 bases). The CDR3 runs to 14 residues. CDR1 SGHKS and CDR2 YYEKEE come from the germline V gene (reference sequence). Deletions cut 3 bases from V and 12 bases from J, with 19 bases between. Written as DNA, the CDR3 is TGTGCCAGCAGCTGGAGGGACTCTGGGGGTTTGCAGTTCTTC. It translates to CASSWRDSGGLQFF.

This clone was detected only a few times. This CDR3 is CASLPKTGGIVEAFF. In nucleotides, the CDR3 is TGTGCCAGTCTCCCTAAGACAGGGGGAATCGTTGAAGCTTTCTTT. This chain connects TRBV19 to TRBJ1-1, with 9 bases that match TRBD1. The CDR3 contains 15 residues. The germline gives CDR1 LNHDA, CDR2 SQIVND (reference sequence). Trimming removed 8 bases from V and 7 bases from J; junction bases left unmatched: 14.

This clone was counted a single time. The chain uses TRBV4-1 and TRBJ1-4; D gene ambiguous. The CDR3 contains 14 residues. Trimming cost V 3 bases and J 7 bases, with 12 bases left between them. CDR1 is MGHRA, CDR2 YSYEKL, per germline. This CDR3 is CASSHWAEGEKLFF. The CDR3 bases are TGCGCCAGCAGCCACTGGGCCGAGGGTGAAAAACTGTTTTTT.

This rearrangement joins TRBV30 to TRBJ2-7; D ambiguous. CDR1 is GTSNPN and CDR2 is SVGIG in the germline V gene (reference sequence). The CDR3 has 12 amino acids. V lost 4 bases and J 4 bases, leaving 11 bases between the germline ends. CDR3 sequence reads: CAWTGPTYEQYF. CDR3 DNA sequence: TGTGCCTGGACCGGCCCGACTTACGAGCAGTACTTC.

In this sample, this clone turned up a few times. The chain employs TRBV21-1 and TRBJ1-3; TRBD1 is the table's D call, not checked against the DNA. TRBV21-1 is given as a pseudogene. The CDR3 runs 17 residues. The CDR3 reads CASSSTRDRECGNTIYF. CDR3 nucleotides: TGTGCCAGCAGCAGCACCAGGGACAGGGAGTGTGGAAACACCATATATTTT.

This clone was counted only a few times. The chain recombines TRBV18 with TRBJ2-1; 11 bases line up with TRBD1. CDR1 and CDR2 (germline): KGHSH, LQKENI. This CDR3 is built from 13 residues. Trimming removed 3 bases from V and 10 bases from J; junction bases left unmatched: 2. In DNA, the CDR3 is TGTGCCAGCTCACCTGGGACAGGGGGGGAGCAGTTCTTC. It yields the protein CASSPGTGGEQFF.

The chain employs TRBV30 and TRBJ1-2; D unresolved. The ends were cut back, 4 bases at V and 0 bases at J, with 6 bases in the middle. The CDR3 spans 12 residues. CDR1 is GTSNPN and CDR2 is SVGIG in the germline V gene (reference sequence). The CDR3 coding sequence is TGTGCCTGGAATGGAGCTAACTATGGCTACACCTTC. Translated: CAWNGANYGYTF. The whole variable domain, remainder taken from reference TRBV30 and TRBJ1-2, is SQTIHQWPATLVQPVGSPLSLECTVEGTSNPNLYWYRQAAGRGLQLLFYSVGIGQISSEVPQNLSASRPQDRQFILSSKKLLLSDSGFYLCAWNGANYGYTFGSGTRLTVV.

The chain is built from TRBV7-9 and TRBJ1-1; no firm D call. The germline V gene has CDR1 SEHNR and CDR2 FQNEAQ (reference sequence). V dropped 1 base and J dropped 0 bases, with 6 bases sitting between them. The length of the CDR3 is 14 residues. This CDR3 is CASSLGLVNTEAFF. The CDR3 coding sequence is TGTGCCAGCAGCTTAGGGTTAGTGAACACTGAAGCTTTCTTT. The variable domain in full, with the rest retrieved from reference TRBV7-9 and TRBJ1-1, is DTGVSQNPRHKITKRGQNVTFRCDPISEHNRLYWYRQTLGQGPEFLTYFQNEAQLEKSRLLSDRFSAERPKGSFSTLEIQRTEQGDSAMYLCASSLGLVNTEAFFGQGTRLTVV.

The rearrangement joins TRBV24-1 to TRBJ2-5; D is ambiguous. CDR3 size: 13 residues. Germline-derived CDR1 and CDR2 are KGHDR and SFDVKD. V was pared by 4 bases and J by 2 bases, with 7 bases between. The CDR3 DNA is TGTGCCACCAGTGACAGGTCTCAAGAGACCCAGTACTTC. Protein product: CATSDRSQETQYF.

V usage is TRBV28 and J usage is TRBJ2-3; 7 bases line up with TRBD2. The germline gives CDR1 MDHEN, CDR2 SYDVKM. V trimming: 5 bases; J trimming: 6 bases; junction bases outside the gene matches: 2. The CDR3 sequence is 12 residues long. The CDR3 loop is CASSGGEDTQYF. As DNA, the CDR3 is TGTGCCAGCAGTGGGGGGGAGGATACGCAGTATTTT.

The V call is TRBV10-3, the J call TRBJ1-4; no definite D call. The CDR3 loop spans 13 amino acids. Trimming took 2 bases from V and 4 from J, leaving 5 bases between them. From germline, CDR1 is ENHRY and CDR2 SYGVKD. The CDR3: CAISEILNEKLFF. In DNA form, the CDR3 reads TGTGCCATCAGTGAGATACTTAATGAAAAACTGTTTTTT.

Written as DNA, the CDR3 is TGTGCCACCAGTGGACCCGTAGCGTATGACGGGGAGCTGTTTTTT. Translation: CATSGPVAYDGELFF. The chain uses TRBV24-1 and TRBJ2-2; the D gene is possibly TRBD2 (5 bases). Trimming stripped 5 bases from V and 7 bases from J, with 16 bases between. Germline-derived CDR1 and CDR2 are KGHDR and SFDVKD. The CDR3 spans 15 residues.

J is TRBJ2-5 and V is TRBV5-1; no clear D. Trimming pared 3 bases from V and 5 bases from J, leaving 11 bases between. Germline assignment: CDR1 SGHRS and CDR2 YFSETQ. CDR3 size: 13 residues. CDR3 bases: TGCGCCAGCAGCTCCTCAATCGGGGAGACCCAGTACTTC. It codes for CASSSSIGETQYF.

The V gene is TRBV12-5, the J gene TRBJ2-5; unclear D gene. The CDR3 sequence is 14 residues long. V was shortened by 0 bases and J by 5 bases, with 10 bases between the two germline ends. Germline V gene lookup returns CDR1 LGHNT and CDR2 FRNRAP. The DNA of the CDR3 is TGTGCTAGTGGTTTGGTACTCTCCCCCGAGACCCAGTACTTC. Translated: CASGLVLSPETQYF.

The sample holds one count of this clone. The genes are TRBV6-5 and TRBJ2-7, with 10 bases identical to TRBD2. The CDR3 extends over 15 amino acids. The trim removed 1 base at V and 3 bases at J, leaving 3 bases unmatched. In germline, CDR1 is MNHEY, CDR2 SVGAGI. The CDR3 DNA is TGTGCCAGCAGTTACTTCAGCGGGGGGGACTACGAGCAGTACTTC. Translating it yields CASSYFSGGDYEQYF.

This chain uses TRBV5-5 with TRBJ1-2; D is undetermined. The CDR3 covers 18 residues. V shed 0 bases and J shed 1 base, with 19 bases lying between them. CDR1 is SGHKS and CDR2 is YYEKEE in the germline V gene (reference sequence). The CDR3 coding sequence is TGTGCCAGCAGCTTGGCCCCTAACAACTTACAGTTTAACTATGGCTACACCTTC. It is translated as CASSLAPNNLQFNYGYTF.

The rearrangement links TRBV9 to TRBJ2-7, with 10 bases fitting TRBD1. Germline values: CDR1 SGDLS, CDR2 YYNGEE. Trimming took 0 bases from V and 6 from J; bases not matched to a gene: 6. This CDR3 spans 15 amino acids. The CDR3 sequence is CASSVGDRGLSEQYF. The CDR3 nucleotides are TGTGCCAGCAGCGTAGGGGACAGGGGATTAAGCGAGCAGTACTTC.

This chain uses TRBV10-2 with TRBJ2-1; 14 nucleotides align to TRBD2. The CDR3 extends over 17 amino acids. Germline values: CDR1 WSHSY, CDR2 SAAADI. V lost 5 bases, J lost 1 base, and 4 bases stayed unmatched. In nucleotides, the CDR3 is TGCGCCAGCAGTACGGGACTAGCGGGAGTTTCCTACAATGAGCAGTTCTTC. It codes for CASSTGLAGVSYNEQFF.